This T cell receptor (beta chain) was identified during a study of response to subunit inactivated influenza vaccine (dated by TCRdb to 2016 to 2019). For the study in its entirety: To follow how T cells responded to a trivalent subunit inactivated influenza vaccine, the researchers relied on deep quantitative profiling of the T cell receptor repertoire.

Libraries came from RT-PCR. Sequencing relied on an Illumina HiSeq 2500. The public reads were reprocessed in TCRdb via fastp at Q25 and MiXCR, keeping in-frame beta chains. Every entry covers one CDR3 protein and lists the most common genes and DNA from its rows. The table for this sample lists 450,000 to 700,000 distinct CDR3 sequences; approximately 15% of them were counted only once. Of the sample, around 10% is held by the ten largest clones. This clonotype was detected only a few times. What this receptor recognizes is not known. Per-base quality was not reported, and no clone a single base away is much larger than it. What the authors observed across the whole study: It was suggested by the authors that each seasonal influenza vaccination may recruit only a limited number of new T cells.

CDR1 and CDR2 (LNHDA, SQIVND) derive from the germline V gene (reference sequence). The CDR3 holds 16 amino acids from the cysteine to the phenylalanine. Only the CDR3 DNA stays, 48 bases, in frame from base 1. Clipping removes 3 bases from V and 0 bases from J, with 3 as the unmatched junction base count. The receptor was derived from a middle-aged man who received an inactivated influenza vaccine. Donor details come from another sample of the same person, matched by shared clones. The chain is made from TRBV19 and TRBJ2-1, and TRBD2 matches 9 of the central bases. The sequences come from PBMCs from blood, collected 11 to 12 days after vaccination. The DNA is TGTGCCAGTAGTATTAGCGGGGGAATCTCCTACAATGAGCAGTTCTTC. This translates into CASSISGGISYNEQFF.